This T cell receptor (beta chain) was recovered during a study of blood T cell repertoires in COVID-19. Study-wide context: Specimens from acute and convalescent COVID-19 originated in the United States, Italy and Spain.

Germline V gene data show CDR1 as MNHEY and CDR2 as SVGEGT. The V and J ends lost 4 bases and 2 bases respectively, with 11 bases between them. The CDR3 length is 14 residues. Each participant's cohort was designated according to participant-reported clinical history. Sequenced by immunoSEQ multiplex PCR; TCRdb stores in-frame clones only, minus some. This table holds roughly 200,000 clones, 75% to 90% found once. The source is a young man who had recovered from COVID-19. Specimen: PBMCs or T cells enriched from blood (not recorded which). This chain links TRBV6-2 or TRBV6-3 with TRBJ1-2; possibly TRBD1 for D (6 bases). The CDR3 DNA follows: TGTGCCAGCAGTTTCGACAGGTTGAACTATGGCTACACCTTC. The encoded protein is CASSFDRLNYGYTF.